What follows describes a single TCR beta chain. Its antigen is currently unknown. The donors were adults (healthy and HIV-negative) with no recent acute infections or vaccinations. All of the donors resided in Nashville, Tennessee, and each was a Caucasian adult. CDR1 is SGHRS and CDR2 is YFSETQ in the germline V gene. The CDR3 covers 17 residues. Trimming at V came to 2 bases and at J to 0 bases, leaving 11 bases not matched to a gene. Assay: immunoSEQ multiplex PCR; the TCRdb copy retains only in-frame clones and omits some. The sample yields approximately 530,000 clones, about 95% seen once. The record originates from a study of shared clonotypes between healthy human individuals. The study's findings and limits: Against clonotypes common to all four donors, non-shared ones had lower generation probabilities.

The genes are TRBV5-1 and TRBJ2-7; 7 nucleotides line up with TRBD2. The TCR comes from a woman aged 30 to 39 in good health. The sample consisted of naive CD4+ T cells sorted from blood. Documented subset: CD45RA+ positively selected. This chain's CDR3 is CASSFGPGRDYSYEQYF. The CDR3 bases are TGCGCCAGCAGCTTTGGGCCCGGGCGGGACTACTCCTACGAGCAGTACTTC. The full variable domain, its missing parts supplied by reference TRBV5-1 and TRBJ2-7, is KAGVTQTPRYLIKTRGQQVTLSCSPISGHRSVSWYQQTPGQGLQFLFEYFSETQRNKGNFPGRFSGRQFSNSRSEMNVSTLELGDSALYLCASSFGPGRDYSYEQYFGPGTRLTVT.